This T cell receptor (beta chain) was sequenced for a study of T cells after somatic rescue of genetic block. Measured with immunoSEQ multiplex PCR; TCRdb has only the in-frame clones, and not every one. The sample carries 85,000 to 90,000 clones, just under 90% recorded once. The CDR3 contains 13 residues. The germline V gene encodes CDR1 MDHEN and CDR2 SYDVKM. The junction had 2 bases not matched to a gene; V was cut back by 4 bases and J by 5 bases. This chain links TRBV28 with TRBJ2-5; 9 bases agree with TRBD1. Sample: peripheral blood mononuclear cells (PBMCs). The sequence was collected from a young woman. The CDR3 bases are TGTGCCAGCAGTTACAGGGGGCCGGAGACCCAGTACTTC. This codes for CASSYRGPETQYF.